This T cell receptor (beta chain) was found in a study of blood T cells in healthy people across ages. Overall study results and limits: Per-million-T-cell TCR beta diversity fell roughly linearly with age.

For this clonotype: What it recognizes is unknown.

The CDR3 consists of 11 residues. The V end lost 8 bases, the J end lost 9 bases, and 11 bases lay between the germline ends. Germline loops: CDR1 WSHSY, CDR2 SAAADI. With a J-beta primer mix and a sample-barcoded 5' primer, a second PCR ran roughly 6 to 11 cycles. TCRdb reprocessed the 5' RACE reads via MiXCR and lists one record per CDR3 protein. The sample records about 1,500,000 distinct CDR3 sequences, approximately 38% being singletons. The chain joins TRBV10-2 to TRBJ2-1; tentative D call: TRBD2 (6 bases). The TCR comes from a woman between 18 and 29 years old in good health. The source material was blood. The CDR3 DNA follows: TGCGCCAGCGGAGGGTTAGGTGAGCAGTTCTTC. As protein: CASGGLGEQFF.